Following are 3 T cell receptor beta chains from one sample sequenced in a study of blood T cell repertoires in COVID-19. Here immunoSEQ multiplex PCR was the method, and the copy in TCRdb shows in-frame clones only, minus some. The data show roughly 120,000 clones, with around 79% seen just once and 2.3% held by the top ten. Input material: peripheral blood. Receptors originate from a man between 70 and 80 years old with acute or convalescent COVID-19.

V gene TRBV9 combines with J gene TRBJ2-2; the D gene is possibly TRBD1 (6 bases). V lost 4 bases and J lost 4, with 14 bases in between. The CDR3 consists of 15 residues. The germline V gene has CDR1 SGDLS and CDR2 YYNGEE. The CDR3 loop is CASSPRGVSTGELFF. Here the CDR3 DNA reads TGTGCCAGCAGCCCCAGGGGAGTAAGCACCGGGGAGCTGTTTTTT.

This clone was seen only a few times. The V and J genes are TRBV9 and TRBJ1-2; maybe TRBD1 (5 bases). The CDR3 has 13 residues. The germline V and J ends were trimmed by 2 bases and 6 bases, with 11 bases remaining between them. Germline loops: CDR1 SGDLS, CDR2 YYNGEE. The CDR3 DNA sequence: TGTGCCAGCAGCGTGGACACACACGATGGCTACACCTTC. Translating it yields CASSVDTHDGYTF.

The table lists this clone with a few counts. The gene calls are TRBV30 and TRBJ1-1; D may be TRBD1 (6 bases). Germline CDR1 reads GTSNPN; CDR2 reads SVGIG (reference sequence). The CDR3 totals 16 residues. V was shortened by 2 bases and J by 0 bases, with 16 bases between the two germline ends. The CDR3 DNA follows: TGTGCCTGGAGTACAACTAAGGGGGAGATGAACACTGAAGCTTTCTTT. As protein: CAWSTTKGEMNTEAFF.